This is a list of T cell receptor beta chains from one sample in a study of blood T cell repertoires in COVID-19. Only in-frame clones appear in the TCRdb table, and some are missing; sequencing was by immunoSEQ multiplex PCR. The table has 250,000 or so clones, about 90% seen once. Sequencing was performed on PBMCs or T cells enriched from blood (not recorded which). All receptors come from a woman between 35 and 50 years old who had been exposed to COVID-19. Both conserved end residues are part of each CDR3. D genes are given only for firm matches. Clone size is shown for a subset of rows, as once, few, many or a class of expanded clone.

size: -; D: -; V: TRBV5-1; J: TRBJ2-5; CDR3: CASSSSPDEGETQYF; DNA: TGCGCCAGCAGCTCATCCCCCGACGAGGGAGAGACCCAGTACTTC
size: -; D: TRBD1; V: TRBV19; J: TRBJ1-2; CDR3: CASTLPGQGAGYGYTF; DNA: TGTGCCAGTACCCTACCAGGACAGGGGGCAGGATATGGCTACACCTTC
size: -; D: TRBD2; V: TRBV6-2/TRBV6-3; J: TRBJ2-7; CDR3: CASSYSGRGLSYEQYF; DNA: TGTGCCAGCAGTTACTCCGGTCGGGGACTATCCTACGAGCAGTACTTC
size: -; D: TRBD2; V: TRBV7-6; J: TRBJ2-2; CDR3: CASSLRLAGEVGELFF; DNA: TGTGCCAGCAGCTTAAGGCTAGCGGGAGAGGTCGGGGAGCTGTTTTTT
size: -; D: TRBD2; V: TRBV2; J: TRBJ2-5; CDR3: CASETGALGGETQYF; DNA: TGTGCCAGCGAGACGGGAGCCTTGGGGGGGGAGACCCAGTACTTC
size: -; D: -; V: TRBV5-6; J: TRBJ2-5; CDR3: CASSSTKGVGGETQYF; DNA: TGTGCCAGCAGCTCTACTAAAGGGGTTGGTGGTGAGACCCAGTACTTC
size: -; D: -; V: TRBV5-1; J: TRBJ1-1; CDR3: CASSMGVLVNTEAFF; DNA: TGTGCCAGCAGCATGGGAGTTTTGGTGAACACTGAAGCTTTCTTT
size: -; D: TRBD2; V: TRBV29-1; J: TRBJ2-2; CDR3: CSVFSVAGKANTGELFF; DNA: TGCAGCGTCTTCTCGGTAGCGGGAAAGGCGAACACCGGGGAGCTGTTTTTT
size: -; D: TRBD1; V: TRBV5-1; J: TRBJ1-4; CDR3: CASSSGQGRYEKLFF; DNA: TGCGCCAGCAGCAGCGGACAGGGAAGATATGAAAAACTGTTTTTT
size: -; D: TRBD1; V: TRBV10-3; J: TRBJ1-2; CDR3: CAISESETGYGYTF; DNA: TGTGCCATCAGTGAGTCGGAGACAGGGTATGGCTACACCTTC
size: -; D: TRBD2; V: TRBV28; J: TRBJ2-2; CDR3: CASIPASGGPRTGELFF; DNA: TGTGCCAGCATCCCGGCTAGCGGGGGGCCCCGCACCGGGGAGCTGTTTTTT
size: -; D: -; V: TRBV28; J: TRBJ1-1; CDR3: CASSLDPGPGNTEAFF; DNA: TGTGCTAGCAGTTTAGACCCCGGGCCGGGAAACACTGAAGCTTTCTTT
size: -; D: TRBD1; V: TRBV30; J: TRBJ1-5; CDR3: CAWNRGSNQPQHF; DNA: TGTGCCTGGAACAGGGGTAGCAATCAGCCCCAGCATTTT
size: -; D: TRBD1; V: TRBV7-9; J: TRBJ2-2; CDR3: CASSLRRGGRNTGELFF; DNA: TGTGCCAGCAGCTTAAGGCGAGGGGGCCGCAACACCGGGGAGCTGTTTTTT
size: -; D: TRBD1; V: TRBV12-3/TRBV12-4; J: TRBJ2-7; CDR3: CASRSDRDYEQYF; DNA: TGTGCCAGCAGATCGGACAGGGATTACGAGCAGTACTTC
size: -; D: -; V: TRBV5-4; J: TRBJ2-1; CDR3: CASSLGSVHEQFF; DNA: TGTGCCAGCAGCTTGGGTTCCGTCCATGAGCAGTTCTTC
size: -; D: TRBD1; V: TRBV28; J: TRBJ2-4; CDR3: CASSLATGVDQYF; DNA: TGTGCCAGCAGCCTAGCCACAGGGGTCGATCAGTACTTC
size: -; D: -; V: TRBV27; J: TRBJ1-5; CDR3: CASSTLNQPQHF; DNA: TGTGCCAGCAGTACTCTCAATCAGCCCCAGCATTTT
size: -; D: -; V: TRBV25-1; J: TRBJ2-7; CDR3: CASSEGPYEQYF; DNA: TGTGCCAGCAGTGAAGGGCCCTACGAGCAGTACTTC
size: -; D: -; V: TRBV28; J: TRBJ2-5; CDR3: CASSPRRVGPYF; DNA: TGTGCCAGCAGTCCCCGTCGTGTGGGGCCATACTTC
size: -; D: -; V: TRBV4-1; J: TRBJ2-1; CDR3: CASSHTGTPNEQFF; DNA: TGCGCCAGCAGCCATACCGGGACTCCTAATGAGCAGTTCTTC
size: few; D: -; V: TRBV9; J: TRBJ1-4; CDR3: CASSPVGGENEKLFF; DNA: TGTGCCAGCAGCCCAGTGGGGGGGGAGAATGAAAAACTGTTTTTT
size: -; D: TRBD1; V: TRBV15; J: TRBJ2-3; CDR3: CATSRETGWSTDTQYF; DNA: TGTGCCACCAGCAGAGAGACAGGGTGGAGCACAGATACGCAGTATTTT
size: -; D: -; V: TRBV7-2; J: TRBJ2-3; CDR3: CASSLMLLDSPSTDTQYF; DNA: TGTGCCAGCAGCTTAATGCTGTTAGACAGCCCGAGCACAGATACGCAGTATTTT
size: -; D: TRBD1; V: TRBV6-2/TRBV6-3; J: TRBJ2-1; CDR3: CASSSDRPYNEQFF; DNA: TGTGCCAGCAGTTCGGACAGGCCTTACAATGAGCAGTTCTTC
size: -; D: -; V: TRBV5-1; J: TRBJ1-1; CDR3: CASSFLRGSIAEAFF; DNA: TGTGCCAGCAGCTTCCTCAGGGGTAGTATCGCTGAAGCTTTCTTT
size: -; D: TRBD1; V: TRBV6-5; J: TRBJ1-2; CDR3: CASISGTGGVYGYTF; DNA: TGTGCCAGCATATCCGGGACAGGGGGCGTGTATGGCTACACCTTC
size: -; D: -; V: TRBV5-4; J: TRBJ1-2; CDR3: CASSFGWGSANYGYTF; DNA: TGTGCCAGCAGCTTCGGTTGGGGCTCGGCTAACTATGGCTACACCTTC
size: -; D: TRBD1; V: TRBV3-1/TRBV3-2; J: TRBJ2-1; CDR3: CASSHGQAYNEQFF; DNA: TGTGCCAGCAGCCACGGACAGGCGTACAATGAGCAGTTCTTC